Reported below is one T cell receptor beta chain. Its antigen specificity is not known. Per-nucleotide qualities are absent, and no much larger clonotype sits a single base away. This entry belongs to a study of blood T cells in healthy people across ages (dated by TCRdb to the mid-2010s). Regarding the complete study: In model experiments, roughly one uniquely barcoded TCR beta cDNA molecule per two T cells was captured by template switching. Age-related changes in TCR beta repertoire diversity were measured in the study by deep sequencing normalized with unique cDNA molecular identifiers. To avoid experimental bias, donors of different ages were randomly spread across the sequencing lanes. The donors were split into four age groups: young (average around 17 years), middle-aged (more than 35), aged (more than 60) and long-lived (under 90). Using the same blood draw, the study looked at two additional independent replicas of 1 million unique cDNA reads for two donors, one aged 18 to 30 and the other aged 80 or older.

The CDR3 contains 14 residues, cysteine and phenylalanine counted. Here the CDR3 DNA is all that survives: 42 bases in frame from base 1. Between the V and J ends, shortened by 5 bases and 0 bases respectively, the junction contains 7 bases. Receptors were amplified or captured by 5' RACE. The data were produced on an Illumina HiSeq 2500. A second PCR of 7 to 11 cycles was run with a J-beta primer mix and a sample-barcoded 5' primer. A template-switch 5' adaptor carrying 12 random nucleotides introduced a unique molecular identifier onto each TCR beta cDNA molecule. Each sample yielded at least 2.5 million CDR3-containing paired-end reads. First-strand cDNA synthesis was performed from all RNA using the Mint cDNA synthesis kit, with priming by a TRBC-specific oligonucleotide. Following uracil-DNA glycosylase treatment, a first 18-cycle PCR with universal primers M1SS and BC2_uni_R was performed on all cDNA. On the study's bioinformatics: For normalization, 1 million high-quality reads were randomly selected from each sample, with every read carrying a distinct molecular identifier. Instead of being binned into consensus sequences, reads that shared molecular identifiers were thrown out. MiTCR, with a Q25 quality threshold and the strictest error-elimination algorithm, was used for CDR3 identification, clonotype clustering and error correction. Lower-bound total TCR beta diversity was estimated with a nonparametric unseen species model using Euler transformation. In-frame beta chains were kept once TCRdb had trimmed the public reads at Q25 with fastp and called clones with MiXCR. Each entry is one CDR3 protein sequence, shown with its most common DNA and genes. The V and J calls were not made by the authors but by TCRdb's processing. Recorded for this sample are roughly 680,000 distinct CDR3 sequences; around 48% of them occurred a single time. Of the sample, 30% to 35% is held by the ten largest clones.

Donors were a few dozen systemically healthy Caucasian individuals from Russia aged 6 to 90 years. Around 10 milliliters of peripheral blood were collected from each donor into EDTA-treated Vacutainer tubes. Ficoll-Paque density-gradient centrifugation was used to isolate PBMCs, with at least 6 million per sample. Total RNA, at least 5.5 micrograms per sample, was extracted from PBMCs with Trizol reagent. For every donor, an aliquot of PBMCs went through flow cytometry to measure the percentages of naive CD45RAhigh/CD27high T cells. General findings and caveats noted by the study authors: Observed TCR beta diversity correlated strongly with the percentage of naive T cells measured by flow cytometry. Because donor CMV infection status was unknown, age-related changes in expanded clonotypes were potentially confounded. Estimates of total diversity based on one million sequenced T cells were regarded as lower bounds and as underestimates. Since profiling was done on bulk unsorted PBMCs, naive and antigen-experienced compartments could not be conclusively compared. Compared with the aged group, the long-lived group had more naive CD4+ T cells, fewer expanded clones and increased TCR diversity, suggesting age selection. Observed TCR beta diversity per million T cells fell roughly linearly with age, and a significant reduction was already apparent by age roughly 40.

The rearranged segments are TRBV12-3 or TRBV12-4 and TRBJ2-2; a confident D gene designation cannot be given. The sequenced sample was blood. The source of this sequence is a woman aged 55 to 70 in good health. CDR3 sequence: CASSALANTGELFF. The bases read TGTGCCAGCAGTGCTCTAGCGAACACCGGGGAGCTGTTTTTT.